This T cell receptor (beta chain) was retrieved from a study of blood T cell repertoires in COVID-19. Only in-frame clones appear in the TCRdb table, and some are missing; sequencing was by immunoSEQ multiplex PCR. The profile shows about 170,000 clones, about 93% of them singletons. V was shortened by 3 bases and J by 8 bases, with 9 bases between the two germline ends. This CDR3 is 12 amino acids long. From germline, CDR1 is SGHNT and CDR2 YYREEE (reference sequence). This TCR was sampled from a woman aged 50 to 60 with acute or convalescent COVID-19. Input material: peripheral blood. The chain joins TRBV5-4 to TRBJ2-1, with D unclear. The CDR3 nucleotides are TGTGCCAGCAGCTCGGTCGGGTATGAGCAGTTCTTC. Translation: CASSSVGYEQFF.